The 26 T cell receptor beta chains below were found in one sample sequenced in a study of CXCR3-negative and CXCR3-positive naive CD8 T cells (dated by TCRdb to about 2019). The instrument given in TCRdb is NextSeq 550. The Human TCR Profiling Kit (MiLaboratory) was used to make UMI-labeled 5' RACE TRB cDNA libraries. TCRdb reprocessed the reads, so every CDR3 protein sequence counts as one entry and DNA is not shown. In this sample's table one finds tens of thousands of distinct CDR3 sequences. The ten largest clones represent roughly 15% of the sample. Sequenced material: memory CD8+ T cells from blood. The cell subset or site label corresponds to: conventional CD8+ memory T cells (TMEM), sorted as controls. Receptors were obtained from a human donor in good health. Some clones in this sample may be carry-over from other donors' samples.

The chain carries TRBV30 and TRBJ2-7; TCRdb outputs TRBD1, but without DNA this stays unchecked. This CDR3 has 12 amino acids. CDR1 and CDR2 (germline): GTSNPN, SVGIG (reference sequence). CDR3 amino acids: CAWGQAAYEQYF.

The chain couples TRBV28 to TRBJ2-5; TCRdb calls TRBD1, which cannot be checked without DNA. The CDR3 runs 13 residues. CDR1 and CDR2 (germline): MDHEN, SYDVKM. CDR3 sequence: CASGTGFGETQYF.

The chain carries TRBV28 and TRBJ2-5. The germline gives CDR1 MDHEN, CDR2 SYDVKM. This CDR3 has 11 amino acids. This CDR3 is CASSLTQAQYF.

The rearrangement joins TRBV28 to TRBJ1-1; the TCRdb D gene call, TRBD1, has no DNA to confirm it. The CDR3 runs to 16 residues. Germline assignment: CDR1 MDHEN and CDR2 SYDVKM. CDR3: CASSLYPDRGRTEAFF.

The chain employs TRBV10-2 and TRBJ2-7; no DNA is available, so the TRBD2 call from TCRdb remains unchecked. The CDR3 loop spans 14 amino acids. Germline loops: CDR1 WSHSY, CDR2 SAAADI. This CDR3 reads CASSPGLAGLEQYF.

The chain joins TRBV19 to TRBJ2-7; TCRdb calls TRBD1, which cannot be checked without DNA. The CDR3 runs to 14 residues. Germline loops: CDR1 LNHDA, CDR2 SQIVND (reference sequence). CDR3 sequence reads: CASSAGGSSYEQYF. Filled out from reference TRBV19 and TRBJ2-7, the complete variable domain reads DGGITQSPKYLFRKEGQNVTLSCEQNLNHDAMYWYRQDPGQGLRLIYYSQIVNDFQKGDIAEGYSVSREKKESFPLTVTSAQKNPTAFYLCASSAGGSSYEQYFGPGTRLTVT.

V gene TRBV7-6 combines with J gene TRBJ2-3; TCRdb outputs TRBD2, but without DNA this stays unchecked. This CDR3 contains 16 residues. Germline V gene sequence: CDR1 SGHVS, CDR2 FNYEAQ. The chain's CDR3 is CASSRVAGGIADTQYF. Complete variable domain (other parts from reference TRBV7-6 and TRBJ2-3): GAGVSQSPRYKVTKRGQDVALRCDPISGHVSLYWYRQALGQGPEFLTYFNYEAQQDKSGLPNDRFSAERPEGSISTLTIQRTEQRDSAMYRCASSRVAGGIADTQYFGPGTRLTVL.

V and J are TRBV12-3 or TRBV12-4 and TRBJ1-4; the D call from TCRdb, TRBD1, cannot be confirmed without DNA. The CDR3 runs to 14 residues. This chain's CDR3 is CASTMTGSGEKLFF.

The V and J genes are TRBV15 and TRBJ2-1; TCRdb's assignment of TRBD1 cannot be checked, as there is no DNA. This CDR3 is built from 17 residues. Germline V lookup: CDR1 LNHNV, CDR2 YYDKDF (reference sequence). CDR3 loop: CATSREGQIGIGDEQFF.

The rearrangement links TRBV4-1 to TRBJ2-7. Germline V gene sequence: CDR1 MGHRA, CDR2 YSYEKL. CDR3 size: 15 residues. The CDR3 loop reads CASTPVTEGSYEQYF.

The chain combines TRBV4-1 with TRBJ1-5; checking the TCRdb D call of TRBD1 is not possible without DNA. CDR1 is MGHRA, CDR2 YSYEKL, per germline. The CDR3 totals 14 residues. Here the CDR3 reads CASSPSRAQQPQHF.

CDR3 region: CASSPTGDGYDEQFF. V is TRBV6-2 or TRBV6-3 and J is TRBJ2-1; TCRdb's D call of TRBD1 is untestable without DNA. The CDR3 is 15 amino acids. In germline, CDR1 is MNHEY, CDR2 SVGEGT.

The genes are TRBV29-1 and TRBJ2-7; no DNA is available, so the TRBD1 call from TCRdb remains unchecked. The CDR3 length is 13 residues. Germline CDR1 reads SQVTM; CDR2 reads ANQGSEA. The CDR3 spells CSVVDREPYEQYF.

This chain links TRBV7-9 with TRBJ1-5. Germline assignment: CDR1 SEHNR and CDR2 FQNEAQ (reference sequence). This CDR3 is 12 amino acids long. The CDR3 protein is CASSLKDQPQHF.

The chain employs TRBV12-2 and TRBJ2-3. TRBV12-2 is a documented pseudogene. There are 11 residues in the CDR3. CDR3 sequence: CAVESADTQYF.

The V call is TRBV28, the J call TRBJ2-3; TCRdb calls TRBD1, which cannot be checked without DNA. Germline V gene data show CDR1 as MDHEN and CDR2 as SYDVKM. The CDR3 is 15 residues long. The CDR3 loop reads CASSLDRDLTDTQYF. Full variable domain (remainder filled in from reference TRBV28 and TRBJ2-3): DVKVTQSSRYLVKRTGEKVFLECVQDMDHENMFWYRQDPGLGLRLIYFSYDVKMKEKGDIPEGYSVSREKKERFSLILESASTNQTSMYLCASSLDRDLTDTQYFGPGTRLTVL.

V gene TRBV20-1 combines with J gene TRBJ1-5; TCRdb calls TRBD1, which cannot be checked without DNA. CDR3 length equals 15 residues. Germline V gene data show CDR1 as DFQATT and CDR2 as SNEGSKA (reference sequence). This CDR3 reads CSAREQGRSNQPQHF.

J is TRBJ2-3 and V is TRBV7-6; TCRdb lists TRBD2, though no DNA is available to test this call. CDR1 is SGHVS, CDR2 FNYEAQ, per germline. The CDR3 totals 14 residues. CDR3: CASSQSGGADTQYF.

The chain is built from TRBV15 and TRBJ2-2; checking the TCRdb D call of TRBD1 is not possible without DNA. The CDR3 is made up of 17 amino acids. The germline V gene encodes CDR1 LNHNV and CDR2 YYDKDF (reference sequence). The CDR3 spells CATSRGIQTGAPGELFF.

This clonotype is medium-sized by frequency. The chain joins TRBV6-5 to TRBJ2-5. This CDR3 region has 13 residues. Germline V gene data show CDR1 as MNHEY and CDR2 as SVGAGI. CDR3 sequence: CASSRTEQETQYF.

The chain couples TRBV7-9 to TRBJ2-5; TCRdb proposes TRBD1, but this gene call is untestable without DNA. This CDR3 comprises 17 residues. CDR1 is SEHNR and CDR2 is FQNEAQ in the germline V gene (reference sequence). CDR3 amino acids: CGSSFPTVTDAGGTQYF. Variable domain in full (rest from reference TRBV7-9 and TRBJ2-5): DTGVSQNPRHKITKRGQNVTFRCDPISEHNRLYWYRQTLGQGPEFLTYFQNEAQLEKSRLLSDRFSAERPKGSFSTLEIQRTEQGDSAMYLCGSSFPTVTDAGGTQYFGPGTRLLVL.

The rearrangement links TRBV19 to TRBJ2-3; the D call from TCRdb, TRBD1, cannot be confirmed without DNA. This CDR3 region has 16 residues. The germline gives CDR1 LNHDA, CDR2 SQIVND (reference sequence). CDR3 region: CASSPPDTRRTDTQYF. Drawing the rest from reference TRBV19 and TRBJ2-3, the complete variable domain is DGGITQSPKYLFRKEGQNVTLSCEQNLNHDAMYWYRQDPGQGLRLIYYSQIVNDFQKGDIAEGYSVSREKKESFPLTVTSAQKNPTAFYLCASSPPDTRRTDTQYFGPGTRLTVL.

The chain combines TRBV20-1 with TRBJ1-3; TCRdb returns TRBD1, unconfirmable since there is no DNA. The CDR3 length is 12 residues. Germline-derived CDR1 and CDR2 are DFQATT and SNEGSKA (reference sequence). The chain's CDR3 is CSAGQGVSTIYF.

This chain links TRBV10-3 with TRBJ1-2; there is no DNA to check the TCRdb D call of TRBD1. Germline values: CDR1 ENHRY, CDR2 SYGVKD. The CDR3 runs 14 residues. The CDR3 protein is CATPRGEEENGYTF.

This chain uses TRBV9 with TRBJ1-4; TCRdb picks TRBD1, but there is no DNA to check that call. This CDR3 has 16 amino acids. From germline, CDR1 is SGDLS and CDR2 YYNGEE. CDR3 loop: CARSPRQGGTNEKLFF.

This chain connects TRBV29-1 to TRBJ2-2; TCRdb outputs TRBD2, but without DNA this stays unchecked. The germline V gene encodes CDR1 SQVTM and CDR2 ANQGSEA. The CDR3 consists of 17 residues. The chain's CDR3 is CSAAGPAAGANTGELFF.